This T cell receptor (beta chain) came from a study of blood T cells in healthy people across ages. This CDR3 has 16 amino acids. For the second PCR, which ran for about 7 to 11 cycles, a sample-barcoded 5' primer and a J-beta primer mix were used. Each CDR3 protein is one row after TCRdb ran MiXCR on the 5' RACE reads. This table has about 1,800,000 distinct CDR3 sequences, roughly 27% appearing once. Source material: blood. The source of this sequence is a woman aged 25 to 39 in good health. The chain recombines TRBV21-1 with TRBJ2-4; TRBD1 is taken as the D call from the table, unchecked against the DNA. Judging by the DNA end, TRBJ2-7 fits better; the J call may be wrong. TRBV21-1 is shown as a pseudogene. The CDR3 DNA reads TGTGCCAGCGCCCCATCTTACGGAACGAGGTTTGACGAGCAGTACTTC. It specifies CASAPSYGTRFDEQYF.